This TCR beta chain was documented in a study of blood T cells in healthy people across ages. Worth noting for this clonotype: The antigen remains undetermined. A much more abundant neighbour one base away suggests this may be a read error.

With a J-beta primer mix and a sample-barcoded 5' primer, a second PCR ran about 7 to 12 cycles. Every molecule of cDNA carried a tag from a template-switch adaptor with 12 random nucleotides. All samples gave at least 2.5 million CDR3-containing paired-end reads. Using its own MiXCR run on the 5' RACE reads, TCRdb lists one record per CDR3 protein. The table has 650,000 to 800,000 distinct CDR3 sequences, roughly 44% seen once; the top ten hold about 19%. CDR1 LGHNA and CDR2 YSLEER come from the germline V gene. The length of the CDR3 is 15 residues. Regarding the study as a whole: The long-lived group displayed more naive CD4+ cells, plus higher diversity, than the aged donors did.

The sequenced sample consisted of blood. The TCR was taken from a man aged 55 to 70 in good health. The rearrangement uses TRBV4-3 and TRBJ2-5, with TRBD1 matching 8 bases. The J call could be wrong; TRBJ2-7 is a better fit for the DNA end. This CDR3 reads CASSQTPRQGNEQYF. In nucleotides, the CDR3 is TGCGCCAGCAGCCAAACTCCGAGACAGGGGAACGAGCAGTACTTC.